The 30 T cell receptor beta chains reported below all come from one sample, sequenced in a study of radiotherapy plus CTLA-4 blockade in lung cancer. Some clones are missing from TCRdb's copy, which holds only in-frame ones; the method was immunoSEQ multiplex PCR. The table has about 95,000 clones, around 82% seen once. This material consisted of peripheral blood, taken from a patient treated with radiotherapy plus ipilimumab. These TCRs come from a human donor with non-small cell lung cancer who had stable disease on radiotherapy plus ipilimumab.

This chain joins TRBV7-9 and TRBJ1-5, with D maybe TRBD1 (6 bases). CDR3 length: 17 amino acids. Germline V gene sequence: CDR1 SEHNR, CDR2 FQNEAQ (reference sequence). The V end lost 2 bases, the J end lost 2 bases, and 16 bases lay between the germline ends. CDR3: CASSLSTGPRGNQPQHF. In nucleotides, the CDR3 is TGTGCCAGCAGCTTATCCACAGGGCCGAGGGGCAATCAGCCCCAGCATTTT.

The table lists this clone with a count of one. The chain has TRBV6-6 and TRBJ2-1; perhaps TRBD2 as D (6 bases). Between the trimmed V and J ends, which lost 5 bases and 4 bases, there was a span of 9 bases. Germline assignment: CDR1 MNHNY and CDR2 SVGAGI (reference sequence). The CDR3 has 13 amino acids. The CDR3, as DNA: TGTGCCAGCAGTCGACTAGGGTACAATGAGCAGTTCTTC. Translated: CASSRLGYNEQFF.

The gene calls are TRBV5-1 and TRBJ2-1; TRBD2 is a possible D gene (6 bases). The CDR3 is 16 residues long. Deletions cut 0 bases from V and 5 bases from J, with 15 bases between. The germline gives CDR1 SGHRS, CDR2 YFSETQ. The CDR3 sequence is CASSLVGGAGDNEQFF. The DNA of the CDR3 is TGCGCCAGCAGCTTGGTCGGGGGAGCCGGTGACAATGAGCAGTTCTTC.

CDR3 amino acids: CASSYSGHIGDTQYF. The CDR3 bases are TGTGCCAGCAGTTACTCGGGACACATAGGAGATACGCAGTATTTT. The genes are TRBV6-5 and TRBJ2-3; perhaps TRBD1 as D (6 bases). The V gene lost 0 bases and the J gene lost 5 bases, with 12 bases spanning the gap. Germline CDR1 MNHEY, CDR2 SVGAGI. The CDR3 consists of 15 residues.

CDR3 region: CASSSSGLPYEQYF. CDR3 in DNA: TGTGCCAGCAGTTCAAGCGGCTTACCCTACGAGCAGTACTTC. The chain recombines TRBV7-8 with TRBJ2-7; a weak D match, TRBD2 (5 bases). Germline loops: CDR1 SGHVS, CDR2 FQNEAQ. CDR3 length: 14 residues. V was shortened by 6 bases and J by 2 bases, with 14 bases between the two germline ends.

The gene calls are TRBV7-6 and TRBJ2-7; no clear D. V was clipped by 2 bases and J by 3 bases, with 8 bases between them. The CDR3 covers 13 residues. Germline CDR1 and CDR2: SGHVS and FNYEAQ. The CDR3 protein is CASSLSQVYEQYF. CDR3 in DNA: TGTGCCAGCAGCTTATCGCAGGTCTACGAGCAGTACTTC. The full variable domain, with the rest looked up from reference TRBV7-6 and TRBJ2-7, is GAGVSQSPRYKVTKRGQDVALRCDPISGHVSLYWYRQALGQGPEFLTYFNYEAQQDKSGLPNDRFSAERPEGSISTLTIQRTEQRDSAMYRCASSLSQVYEQYFGPGTRLTVT.

This clone was counted once. This chain joins TRBV18 and TRBJ1-1; D ambiguous. The CDR3 has 14 residues. The germline V gene has CDR1 KGHSH and CDR2 LQKENI. The V gene lost 3 bases and the J gene lost 1 base, with 9 bases spanning the gap. The CDR3 region has the DNA TGTGCCAGCTCACCGGCGACGGGGAACACTGAAGCTTTCTTT. Translation: CASSPATGNTEAFF.

This clone appeared once. V and J are TRBV6-6 and TRBJ2-1, with TRBD2 identical over 11 bases. Losses at the gene ends were 10 bases for V and 10 bases for J; bases not matched to a gene: 9. CDR1 is MNHNY and CDR2 is SVGAGI in the germline V gene (reference sequence). The CDR3 length is 13 residues. For the CDR3, the DNA is TGTGCCATGGGACTAGCGGAGCCTGGGGAGCAGTTCTTC. Amino acids: CAMGLAEPGEQFF.

This clone turned up a few times. The V gene is TRBV19, the J gene TRBJ2-3, with 10 bases identical to TRBD2. The CDR3 sequence is 16 residues long. With V trimmed by 0 bases and J by 7 bases, 7 bases remained unmatched. Germline CDR1 and CDR2: LNHDA and SQIVND (reference sequence). The CDR3 DNA is TGTGCCAGTAGTATAGATCCGCGACTAGCGGGTCATACGCAGTATTTT. It translates to CASSIDPRLAGHTQYF.

This clone was seen only once. This chain links TRBV27 with TRBJ2-2; 11 nucleotides agree with TRBD1. There are 17 residues in the CDR3. The J segment lost 1 base and the V segment lost 6 bases, leaving 7 bases of the junction unmatched. CDR1 and CDR2 from the germline V gene are MNHEY and SMNVEV (reference sequence). The CDR3 DNA reads TGTGCCAGCAGGCCGGGACAGGGGGTGTTGAACACCGGGGAGCTGTTTTTT. Its protein product is CASRPGQGVLNTGELFF.

The chain recombines TRBV30 with TRBJ2-7; 11 bases fit TRBD1. Germline trimming cut 1 base from V and 3 bases from J; bases unmatched to any gene: 8. The CDR3 contains 16 residues. Germline V CDR1 and CDR2: GTSNPN, SVGIG (reference sequence). Here the CDR3 DNA reads TGTGCCTGGAGTGGGACAGGGGGCGCAAAGGACTACGAGCAGTACTTC. Amino acid sequence: CAWSGTGGAKDYEQYF. The full variable domain, in which reference TRBV30 and TRBJ2-7 provide the parts outside the CDR3, is SQTIHQWPATLVQPVGSPLSLECTVEGTSNPNLYWYRQAAGRGLQLLFYSVGIGQISSEVPQNLSASRPQDRQFILSSKKLLLSDSGFYLCAWSGTGGAKDYEQYFGPGTRLTVT.

The chain combines TRBV25-1 with TRBJ1-6, with TRBD1 identical over 7 bases. There are 16 residues in the CDR3. V trimming: 4 bases; J trimming: 0 bases; junction bases outside the gene matches: 3. Germline V lookup: CDR1 MGHDK, CDR2 SYGVNS. The CDR3 loop reads CASSGQGSSYNSPLHF. DNA of the CDR3: TGTGCCAGCAGTGGACAGGGAAGCTCCTATAATTCACCCCTCCACTTT.

The rearrangement joins TRBV5-4 to TRBJ2-3, with 8 bases identical to TRBD2. The length of the CDR3 is 14 residues. Germline CDR1 is SGHNT and CDR2 is YYREEE (reference sequence). V gave up 9 bases and J gave up 0 bases; unmatched junction bases: 6. CDR3 sequence reads: CAIEREPSTDTQYF. The CDR3 DNA reads TGTGCCATCGAGCGGGAGCCGAGCACAGATACGCAGTATTTT.

This rearrangement joins TRBV19 to TRBJ1-1; 8 nucleotides agree with TRBD1. Looked up from germline, CDR1 is LNHDA and CDR2 is SQIVND (reference sequence). The CDR3 totals 14 residues. V was pared by 5 bases and J by 1 base, with 3 bases of the junction left unmatched. The CDR3 DNA reads TGTGCCAGTAGTGTCACAGGGGGGAACACTGAAGCTTTCTTT. The encoded protein is CASSVTGGNTEAFF.

This clone was detected a few times. The chain carries TRBV27 and TRBJ2-7; D is possibly TRBD1 (6 bases). In germline, CDR1 is MNHEY, CDR2 SMNVEV (reference sequence). The CDR3 spans 14 residues. V gave up 3 bases and J gave up 4 bases, with 13 bases separating them. The DNA for the CDR3 is TGTGCCAGCAGTTTGACACAGGGATCGTACGAGCAGTACTTC. This sequence encodes CASSLTQGSYEQYF.

This clone showed up just a few times. This rearrangement joins TRBV5-6 to TRBJ1-2; no clear D gene. The CDR3 sequence is 13 residues long. Germline V gives CDR1 SGHDT, CDR2 YYEEEE. V shed 0 bases and J shed 9 bases, with 12 bases lying between them. The CDR3 DNA follows: TGTGCCAGCAGCTTGGTGTTGCCTATGCGCTACACCTTC. This gives the protein CASSLVLPMRYTF.

CDR3 region: CASSEEWAGGAFF. The CDR3 DNA reads as TGTGCCAGCAGTGAAGAATGGGCAGGGGGCGCTTTCTTT. The rearrangement uses TRBV6-1 and TRBJ1-1; 8 nucleotides align to TRBD1. Trimming at V came to 1 base and at J to 11 bases, leaving 6 bases not matched to a gene. This CDR3 has 13 residues. In germline, CDR1 is MNHNS, CDR2 SASEGT.

The V and J genes are TRBV28 and TRBJ2-2, with D uncertain. The V gene's germline CDR1 is MDHEN and CDR2 SYDVKM. This CDR3 has 14 residues. Trimming cost V 5 bases and J 5 bases, with 12 bases left between them. The CDR3, as DNA: TGTGCCAGCAGTCCGCTCGGACGGACCGGGGAGCTGTTTTTT. Its protein is CASSPLGRTGELFF.

The table lists this clone with a few counts. The chain uses TRBV5-1 and TRBJ2-7, with D uncertain. V was shortened by 6 bases and J by 1 base, with 20 bases between the two germline ends. CDR1 and CDR2 from the germline V gene are SGHRS and YFSETQ. The CDR3 spans 16 residues. The CDR3 loop is CASTQEGPQRSYEQYF. Here the CDR3 DNA reads TGCGCCAGCACCCAGGAAGGGCCCCAACGTTCCTACGAGCAGTACTTC.

The gene calls are TRBV6-5 and TRBJ2-7, with 8 bases fitting TRBD1. V was clipped by 9 bases and J by 6 bases; unmatched bases: 4. This CDR3 is built from 11 residues. Germline V gives CDR1 MNHEY, CDR2 SVGAGI. The CDR3 DNA reads TGTGCCAGTCAGGGGGCCCGCGAGCAGTACTTC. Amino acids: CASQGAREQYF.

The V gene is TRBV7-9, the J gene TRBJ2-7; D ambiguous. The germline CDR1 and CDR2 sequences are SEHNR and FQNEAQ (reference sequence). Trimming left V 5 bases short and J 1 base short, with 12 bases between. The CDR3 is 14 residues long. In DNA, the CDR3 is TGTGCCAGCAGCCGTGGGATAGATTCCTACGAGCAGTACTTC. Encoded protein: CASSRGIDSYEQYF.

The CDR3 sequence: CASSLTAATIYEQYF. The CDR3 DNA follows: TGTGCCAGCAGCTTAACGGCGGCTACCATATACGAGCAGTACTTC. The V gene is TRBV7-3, the J gene TRBJ2-5; D is unclear. With the DNA end fitting TRBJ2-7 better, the J assignment may be wrong. The germline V gene encodes CDR1 SGHTA and CDR2 FQGTGA. CDR3 length: 15 residues.

This clone was detected a few times. The chain employs TRBV5-5 and TRBJ2-3; D could derive from TRBD1 or TRBD2 (5 bases each). V lost 3 bases and J 4 bases, leaving 15 bases between the germline ends. CDR3 length: 15 amino acids. The germline gives CDR1 SGHKS, CDR2 YYEKEE (reference sequence). The CDR3 coding sequence is TGTGCCAGCAGCTCCCGGGACCGCACGGCAGATACGCAGTATTTT. Its translation: CASSSRDRTADTQYF.

V is TRBV7-2 and J is TRBJ2-3; 9 bases fit TRBD2. The CDR3 spans 15 residues. The J segment lost 5 bases and the V segment lost 0 bases, leaving 3 bases of the junction unmatched. In germline, CDR1 is SGHTA, CDR2 FQGNSA. Here the CDR3 DNA reads TGTGCCAGCAGCTTAGCGTTAGCGGGGGTAGATACGCAGTATTTT. Protein sequence: CASSLALAGVDTQYF.

This clone was observed a few times. The CDR3 here is CASSPRTSGGSTDTQYF. CDR3 DNA: TGTGCCAGTAGCCCGAGGACTAGCGGGGGTTCGACAGATACGCAGTATTTT. The V call is TRBV19, the J call TRBJ2-3; 13 bases line up with TRBD2. CDR1 and CDR2 from the germline V gene are LNHDA and SQIVND (reference sequence). CDR3 length equals 17 residues. V was pared by 6 bases and J by 3 bases, with 9 bases of the junction left unmatched.

V usage is TRBV9 and J usage is TRBJ1-1; D unclear. V lost 2 bases, J lost 0 bases, and 11 bases lay in between. The CDR3 is 15 residues long. Looked up from germline, CDR1 is SGDLS and CDR2 is YYNGEE. CDR3 residues: CASSVQELLNTEAFF. The CDR3 nucleotides are TGTGCCAGCAGCGTTCAGGAATTACTGAACACTGAAGCTTTCTTT.

The V gene is TRBV28, the J gene TRBJ2-7; maybe TRBD1 (5 bases). This CDR3 spans 17 amino acids. Germline V gene data show CDR1 as MDHEN and CDR2 as SYDVKM. V was pared by 4 bases and J by 1 base, with 20 bases between. CDR3 nucleotides: TGTGCCAGCAGTTCGAACATTAGGGGTATTCATTCCTACGAGCAGTACTTC. Its translation: CASSSNIRGIHSYEQYF.

The chain links TRBV7-6 to TRBJ2-7; 9 nucleotides line up with TRBD1. The CDR3 runs 15 residues. CDR1 is SGHVS and CDR2 is FNYEAQ in the germline V gene. The trim removed 6 bases at V and 2 bases at J, leaving 8 bases unmatched. CDR3 region: CASSSGQGIAYEQYF. The CDR3 nucleotides are TGTGCCAGCAGTTCGGGACAGGGAATCGCCTACGAGCAGTACTTC.

The chain is built from TRBV9 and TRBJ2-7, with D uncertain. V lost 4 bases, J lost 0 bases, and 14 bases lay in between. The CDR3 is 15 residues long. The V gene's germline CDR1 is SGDLS and CDR2 YYNGEE. CDR3 in DNA: TGTGCCAGCAGCTTAACCGGGTCCTCCTCCTACGAGCAGTACTTC. This sequence encodes CASSLTGSSSYEQYF.

This clone has only a few counts. V gene TRBV10-1 combines with J gene TRBJ1-4; 7 bases line up with TRBD1. This CDR3 is built from 13 residues. V lost 5 bases, J lost 8 bases, and 5 bases stayed unmatched. Looked up from germline, CDR1 is WNHNN and CDR2 is SYGVQD (reference sequence). This CDR3 reads CASSKGAREKLFF. The DNA for the CDR3 is TGCGCCAGCAGTAAGGGGGCCCGGGAAAAACTGTTTTTT.